This entry lists 27 T cell receptor beta chains sequenced from one sample in a study of T-cell reconstitution after alpha-beta-depleted transplantation in children. Construction of the TCRbeta library involved unique molecular identifiers. In TCRdb, the PCR reads were re-called with MiXCR into one record per CDR3 protein. Among about 980,000 distinct CDR3 sequences listed, roughly 31% were seen once. The starting material was PBMCs, mostly from graft donor cells, obtained 360 days after TCRalphabeta/CD19-depleted stem cell transplant. The receptors shown here come from a boy under three years old who had a stem cell transplant for SCID, so the T cells may come from the graft donor.

V and J are TRBV15 and TRBJ2-5; possibly TRBD1 or TRBD2 for D (5 bases each). The CDR3 is 17 amino acids. Germline lookup yields CDR1 LNHNV and CDR2 YYDKDF (reference sequence). The V and J ends lost 0 bases and 2 bases respectively, with 16 bases between them. Here the CDR3 reads CATSRDTGPPAQETQYF. The CDR3 nucleotides are TGTGCCACCAGCAGAGATACGGGACCGCCGGCTCAAGAGACCCAGTACTTC.

In its sample, this clonotype was seen once. The J gene is TRBJ2-1, the V gene TRBV4-2; 13 nucleotides align to TRBD2. The germline V gene encodes CDR1 LGHNA and CDR2 YNFKEQ. With V trimmed by 4 bases and J by 8 bases, 8 bases remained unmatched. The CDR3 has 16 residues. As DNA, the CDR3 is TGTGCCAGCAGCCCGCCCCAACTAGCGGGGGGGGATGAGCAGTTCTTC. It specifies CASSPPQLAGGDEQFF.

V gene TRBV4-1 combines with J gene TRBJ2-7; no reliable D call. Between the trimmed V and J ends, which lost 1 base and 4 bases, there was a span of 14 bases. Per the germline V gene, CDR1 is MGHRA and CDR2 is YSYEKL. The CDR3 loop spans 15 amino acids. Here the CDR3 reads CASSQVLDRRYEQYF. CDR3 in DNA: TGCGCCAGCAGCCAAGTACTTGATCGGAGATACGAGCAGTACTTC.

The rearrangement uses TRBV20-1 and TRBJ2-7, with D possibly being TRBD2 (5 bases). The CDR3 runs 15 residues. V lost 6 bases and J 2 bases, leaving 20 bases between the germline ends. The germline gives CDR1 DFQATT, CDR2 SNEGSKA (reference sequence). Here the CDR3 DNA reads TGCAGTGCCACCTACCCCACTAGAGGCACCTACGAGCAGTACTTC. It is translated as CSATYPTRGTYEQYF.

This clonotype appeared a few times. The rearrangement uses TRBV20-1 and TRBJ1-1; tentatively, D is TRBD1 (6 bases). Trimming pared 4 bases from V and 5 bases from J, leaving 14 bases between. This CDR3 comprises 13 residues. Germline assignment: CDR1 DFQATT and CDR2 SNEGSKA (reference sequence). The CDR3: CSAIRQEGTEAFF. The CDR3 DNA follows: TGCAGTGCTATCAGACAGGAGGGGACTGAAGCTTTCTTT.

The chain combines TRBV18 with TRBJ2-2; D is ambiguous. Looked up from germline, CDR1 is KGHSH and CDR2 is LQKENI. Trimming removed 2 bases from V and 2 bases from J, with 12 bases in between. There are 16 residues in the CDR3. This chain's CDR3 is CASSPAVWSNTGELFF. DNA of the CDR3: TGTGCCAGCTCACCAGCCGTTTGGAGTAACACCGGGGAGCTGTTTTTT.

This clonotype was observed a handful of times. The gene calls are TRBV5-1 and TRBJ1-1, with TRBD1 as a possible D gene (5 bases). Trimming took off 4 bases at V and 4 bases at J, with 14 bases between the two ends. The germline V gene has CDR1 SGHRS and CDR2 YFSETQ. CDR3 size: 14 residues. The CDR3, as DNA: TGCGCCAGCAGCCCCAGGGTAAGGAGCACTGAAGCTTTCTTT. Its translation: CASSPRVRSTEAFF. The complete variable domain, with remaining parts taken from reference TRBV5-1 and TRBJ1-1, reads KAGVTQTPRYLIKTRGQQVTLSCSPISGHRSVSWYQQTPGQGLQFLFEYFSETQRNKGNFPGRFSGRQFSNSRSEMNVSTLELGDSALYLCASSPRVRSTEAFFGQGTRLTVV.

The chain employs TRBV19 and TRBJ2-3, with TRBD2 identical over 7 bases. The germline V gene encodes CDR1 LNHDA and CDR2 SQIVND (reference sequence). The CDR3 contains 15 residues. V lost 5 bases to trimming and J lost 0 bases; unmatched junction nucleotides: 5. The CDR3, as DNA: TGTGCCAGTAGTGGGGCTAGCGGTAGCACAGATACGCAGTATTTT. This codes for CASSGASGSTDTQYF.

This chain joins TRBV19 and TRBJ1-1; D might be TRBD1 (5 bases). With 3 bases removed from V and 3 bases from J, the gap between germline ends came to 11 bases. The CDR3 consists of 14 residues. Germline CDR1 reads LNHDA; CDR2 reads SQIVND (reference sequence). The CDR3 coding sequence is TGTGCCAGTAGTATCCTGGAGGGGTACACTGAAGCTTTCTTT. It translates to CASSILEGYTEAFF.

The chain carries TRBV12-3 or TRBV12-4 and TRBJ2-1; no firm D call. With 2 bases removed from V and 2 bases from J, the gap between germline ends came to 7 bases. The length of the CDR3 is 14 residues. In DNA, the CDR3 is TGTGCCAGCAGTTTATCGTGGGCCTACAATGAGCAGTTCTTC. Residues: CASSLSWAYNEQFF.

The CDR3 here is CASTRDGAGYQEQYF. DNA for the CDR3: TGTGCCAGCACTAGAGATGGGGCAGGTTACCAGGAGCAGTACTTC. The genes are TRBV27 and TRBJ2-7; maybe TRBD1 (5 bases). The V end lost 7 bases, the J end lost 7 bases, and 23 bases lay between the germline ends. The germline gives CDR1 MNHEY, CDR2 SMNVEV (reference sequence). This CDR3 comprises 15 residues.

A few counts support this clonotype. This rearrangement joins TRBV5-1 to TRBJ1-2; 9 bases agree with TRBD1. Germline values: CDR1 SGHRS, CDR2 YFSETQ. The junction had 19 bases not matched to a gene; V was cut back by 0 bases and J by 4 bases. CDR3 length: 20 residues. CDR3 sequence (DNA): TGCGCCAGCAGCTTGGTATCCGCGGACAGGGGAAGATCGTGGGGCTATGGCTACACCTTC. Its translation: CASSLVSADRGRSWGYGYTF.

This clonotype occurred a few times. This rearrangement joins TRBV10-1 to TRBJ2-7, with 10 bases matching TRBD2. The germline gives CDR1 WNHNN, CDR2 SYGVQD (reference sequence). CDR3 length: 14 residues. J gave up 3 bases and V 6 bases, and 5 bases lay outside the gene matches. DNA of the CDR3: TGCGCCAGCAGCGCCGGGACTAGCGTCTACGAGCAGTACTTC. Its translation is CASSAGTSVYEQYF.

The chain employs TRBV5-1 and TRBJ2-7; D is perhaps TRBD1 (5 bases). CDR3 length: 14 amino acids. Germline values: CDR1 SGHRS, CDR2 YFSETQ. Trimming shortened V by 4 bases and J by 0 bases, and 11 bases separated the two germline ends. The CDR3 DNA reads TGCGCCAGCAGCCCGGACACGAGCTCCTACGAGCAGTACTTC. Amino acid sequence: CASSPDTSSYEQYF.

The J gene is TRBJ2-2, the V gene TRBV12-3 or TRBV12-4; the D call may be TRBD1 or TRBD2 (5 bases each). This CDR3 is 14 amino acids long. With 5 bases removed from V and 5 bases from J, the gap between germline ends came to 12 bases. DNA for the CDR3: TGTGCCAGCAGTACGAGGGGAAGGACCGGGGAGCTGTTTTTT. Protein sequence: CASSTRGRTGELFF.

The chain employs TRBV4-1 and TRBJ1-1; D is undetermined. Germline CDR1 and CDR2: MGHRA and YSYEKL. V dropped 6 bases and J dropped 1 base, with 9 bases sitting between them. CDR3 length equals 13 residues. CDR3 in DNA: TGCGCCAGCAGGTTGCCGGGGAACACTGAAGCTTTCTTT. Its translation is CASRLPGNTEAFF.

The chain uses TRBV24-1 and TRBJ2-5, with D perhaps matching TRBD2 (6 bases). This CDR3 region has 16 residues. V lost 0 bases to trimming and J lost 1 base, with 11 bases between them. Germline V lookup: CDR1 KGHDR, CDR2 SFDVKD. The CDR3 reads CATSDLGQGLQETQYF. In DNA form, the CDR3 reads TGTGCCACCAGTGATTTGGGGCAGGGACTCCAAGAGACCCAGTACTTC.

This clonotype showed up just a few times. This chain joins TRBV12-3 or TRBV12-4 and TRBJ2-1; TRBD1 agrees at 9 bases. The CDR3 extends over 14 amino acids. Unmatched junction bases numbered 6, after V lost 5 bases and J lost 7 bases. This CDR3 is CASSAGTGWNEQFF. The DNA of the CDR3 is TGTGCCAGCAGTGCCGGGACAGGGTGGAATGAGCAGTTCTTC.

V gene TRBV7-9 combines with J gene TRBJ2-5, with D possibly being TRBD1 (5 bases). CDR1 and CDR2 (germline): SEHNR, FQNEAQ (reference sequence). V dropped 0 bases and J dropped 4 bases, with 18 bases sitting between them. The CDR3 has 17 amino acids. The CDR3 sequence is CASSLAPYRRTGETQYF. In DNA form, the CDR3 reads TGTGCCAGCAGCTTAGCCCCTTACAGGCGGACGGGAGAGACCCAGTACTTC.

The chain has TRBV5-5 and TRBJ1-1; D remains ambiguous. Germline V gives CDR1 SGHKS, CDR2 YYEKEE (reference sequence). The CDR3 covers 12 residues. V gave up 2 bases and J gave up 11 bases, with 13 bases separating them. CDR3 sequence reads: CASSLNTFEAFF. Written as DNA, the CDR3 is TGTGCCAGCAGCTTAAATACTTTCGAGGCTTTCTTT.

This sequence joins TRBV4-2 and TRBJ2-7; tentatively, D is TRBD1 (5 bases). V was pared by 3 bases and J by 1 base, with 10 bases between. The CDR3 runs to 14 residues. CDR1 is LGHNA, CDR2 YNFKEQ, per germline. The CDR3 protein is CASSHADRSYEQYF. The CDR3 coding sequence is TGTGCCAGCAGCCATGCCGACAGATCCTACGAGCAGTACTTC.

The V call is TRBV12-3 or TRBV12-4, the J call TRBJ1-4; no reliable D call. This CDR3 is built from 15 residues. With 4 bases removed from V and 4 bases from J, the gap between germline ends came to 13 bases. The CDR3 bases are TGTGCCAGCAGTTCCGGCGCGGGGATTAATGAAAAACTGTTTTTT. This gives the protein CASSSGAGINEKLFF.

This clonotype was counted only a few times. The gene calls are TRBV4-2 and TRBJ2-7; D is perhaps TRBD1 or TRBD2 (5 bases each). Germline V gives CDR1 LGHNA, CDR2 YNFKEQ. V shed 5 bases and J shed 2 bases, with 16 bases lying between them. The CDR3 covers 15 residues. The CDR3 nucleotides are TGTGCCAGCAGCGCAACCGGGACGCCACCCTACGAGCAGTACTTC. Residues: CASSATGTPPYEQYF.

This clonotype was seen more than once but under ten times. J is TRBJ2-7 and V is TRBV5-1; maybe TRBD1 (6 bases). V was clipped by 0 bases and J by 6 bases, with 19 bases between them. The CDR3 extends over 16 amino acids. Germline CDR1 and CDR2: SGHRS and YFSETQ. The chain's CDR3 is CASSLGTGPLGPEQYF. The CDR3 nucleotides read TGCGCCAGCAGCTTGGGAACAGGGCCCCTGGGACCCGAGCAGTACTTC. Full variable domain (rest looked up from reference TRBV5-1 and TRBJ2-7): KAGVTQTPRYLIKTRGQQVTLSCSPISGHRSVSWYQQTPGQGLQFLFEYFSETQRNKGNFPGRFSGRQFSNSRSEMNVSTLELGDSALYLCASSLGTGPLGPEQYFGPGTRLTVT.

The chain has TRBV7-8 and TRBJ2-7; either TRBD1 or TRBD2 may fit D (6 bases each). The CDR3 sequence is 16 residues long. V was cut by 4 bases and J by 0 bases, with 16 bases left in between. Looked up from germline, CDR1 is SGHVS and CDR2 is FQNEAQ. The CDR3, as DNA: TGTGCCAGCAGCTGGCCCATGGAGGGGGGCTCCTACGAGCAGTACTTC. Protein: CASSWPMEGGSYEQYF.

This chain connects TRBV6-5 to TRBJ2-1, with D tentatively TRBD2 (6 bases). The V gene's germline CDR1 is MNHEY and CDR2 SVGAGI. Trimming pared 2 bases from V and 0 bases from J, leaving 8 bases between. CDR3 length: 15 residues. This CDR3 is CASSYAGTSYNEQFF. CDR3 in DNA: TGTGCCAGCAGTTACGCGGGGACCTCCTACAATGAGCAGTTCTTC.

This clonotype was seen a single time. This rearrangement joins TRBV18 to TRBJ2-7; D may be TRBD1 (6 bases). The V gene's germline CDR1 is KGHSH and CDR2 LQKENI. The V end lost 6 bases, the J end lost 4 bases, and 19 bases lay between the germline ends. The CDR3 extends over 15 amino acids. CDR3 in amino acids: CASSRTPGVLYEQYF. In nucleotides, the CDR3 is TGTGCCAGCTCCCGTACGCCAGGGGTGCTTTACGAGCAGTACTTC.